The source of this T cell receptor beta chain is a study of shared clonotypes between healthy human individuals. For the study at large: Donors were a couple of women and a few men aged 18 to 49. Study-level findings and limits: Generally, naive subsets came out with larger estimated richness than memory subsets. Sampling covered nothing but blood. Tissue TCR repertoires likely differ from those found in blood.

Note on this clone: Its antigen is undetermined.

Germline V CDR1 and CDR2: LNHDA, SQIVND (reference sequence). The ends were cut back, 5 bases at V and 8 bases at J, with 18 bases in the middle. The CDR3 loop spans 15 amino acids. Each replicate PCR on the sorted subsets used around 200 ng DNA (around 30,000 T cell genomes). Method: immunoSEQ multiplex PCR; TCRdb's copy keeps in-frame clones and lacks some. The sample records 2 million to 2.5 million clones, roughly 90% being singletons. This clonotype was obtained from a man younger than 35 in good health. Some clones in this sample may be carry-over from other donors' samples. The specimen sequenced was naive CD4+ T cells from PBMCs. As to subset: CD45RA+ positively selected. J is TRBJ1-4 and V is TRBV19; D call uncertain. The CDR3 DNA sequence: TGTGCCAGTAGTCTGGGAGGGCTTGGTCGAGAAAAACTGTTTTTT. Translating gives CASSLGGLGREKLFF.